The subject of this entry is one T cell receptor beta chain. Participants came from fewer than 25 US areas, aged roughly 18 to 95 years. This record belongs to a study of blood T cell repertoires in COVID-19. The overall study: The cDNA or gDNA used as material had been derived from T cells, B-cell-depleted T cells, or PBMCs.

Germline V gene data show CDR1 as KGHDR and CDR2 as SFDVKD. The CDR3 has 20 amino acids. Trimming removed 4 bases from V and 4 bases from J; junction bases left unmatched: 23. The method was immunoSEQ multiplex PCR; TCRdb's version includes in-frame clones alone and lacks a portion of them. The sample lists 200,000 to 250,000 clones; around 90% were seen once. This clonotype originated in a man younger than 40 who had recovered from COVID-19. Input material: PBMCs or T cells enriched from blood (not recorded which). The chain combines TRBV24-1 with TRBJ2-7; 8 bases fit TRBD1. CDR3 region: CATSDPPFGQGIPHTYEQYF. Written as DNA, the CDR3 is TGTGCCACCAGTGACCCCCCATTCGGACAGGGAATCCCTCATACATACGAGCAGTACTTC.